Given below is one T cell receptor (beta chain) in context. The data derive from a study of cytomegalovirus exposure and HLA in healthy donors. This PCR relied on a set of 60 Vbeta primers and 13 Jbeta primers. Assay used: immunoSEQ multiplex PCR; TCRdb lists only in-frame clones, some missing. Of about 160,000 clones listed, 80% are singletons. Germline V gene sequence: CDR1 SGHTA, CDR2 FQGNSA. This CDR3 region has 15 residues. Trimming took 4 bases from V and 1 from J, leaving 13 bases between them. The V gene is TRBV7-2, the J gene TRBJ1-1, with no clear D. The source of this sequence is a man aged 25-40 years in good health and CMV-seronegative. Specimen: PBMCs. As DNA, the CDR3 is TGTGCCAGCAGCTATGCGCCACGGTGGAACACTGAAGCTTTCTTT. This gives the protein CASSYAPRWNTEAFF.